This TCR beta chain came from a study of T cells in Graves' hyperthyroidism and ophthalmopathy. Notes on the study in general: Blood also held most thyroid clonotypes expanded beyond 0.001.

Ten or more counts support this clonotype. Its target is not known. The germline gives CDR1 SGHRS, CDR2 YFSETQ. The CDR3 consists of 14 residues. Between the trimmed V and J ends, which lost 6 bases and 6 bases, there was a span of 18 bases. The investigators amplified TCR beta CDR3 regions from RNA transcripts. First-round RT-PCR targeting the TCR CDR3 was performed with the HTBI primer set. Via MiXCR, TCRdb re-called the multiplex PCR reads, giving one row per CDR3 protein. The sample records approximately 610,000 distinct CDR3 sequences, approximately 15% being singletons. Graves' hyperthyroidism showing no ophthalmopathy progression within 18 months was considered stable. Based on clinical symptoms, serum thyroxine and TRAb, thyroid ultrasound and orbital computed tomography, diagnoses were reached. PBMCs were sourced from 9 to 10 ml fresh peripheral blood.

Sequencing input: blood. The genes are TRBV5-1 and TRBJ1-1; possible D gene TRBD1, 5 bases. The sequence was collected from a woman aged 18-29 years with Graves' hyperthyroidism. Here the CDR3 DNA reads TGCGCCAGCAAGCAGGGTGGACCCTTTCCTGAAGCTTTCTTT. Translated, it gives CASKQGGPFPEAFF.